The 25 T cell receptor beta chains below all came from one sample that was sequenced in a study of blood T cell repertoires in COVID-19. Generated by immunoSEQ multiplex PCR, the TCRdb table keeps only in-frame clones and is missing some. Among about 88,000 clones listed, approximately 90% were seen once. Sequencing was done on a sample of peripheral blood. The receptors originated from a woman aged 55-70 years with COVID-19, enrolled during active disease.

CDR3 sequence reads: CASSFAGARGNTIYF. CDR3 coding DNA: TGTGCCAGCAGCTTTGCGGGGGCGCGGGGAAACACCATATATTTT. The chain combines TRBV5-5 with TRBJ1-3, with D maybe TRBD1 (6 bases). CDR1 SGHKS and CDR2 YYEKEE come from the germline V gene (reference sequence). V lost 2 bases and J 4 bases, leaving 13 bases between the germline ends. The CDR3 is 15 amino acids.

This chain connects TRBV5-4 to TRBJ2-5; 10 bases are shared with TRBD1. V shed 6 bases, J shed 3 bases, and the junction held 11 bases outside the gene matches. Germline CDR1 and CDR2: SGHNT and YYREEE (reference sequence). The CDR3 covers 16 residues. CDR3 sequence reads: CASNSGTGVGEETQYF. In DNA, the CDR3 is TGTGCCAGCAACTCCGGGACAGGGGTAGGGGAAGAGACCCAGTACTTC.

CDR3 region: CASSVGATAYEQYF. CDR3 DNA: TGTGCCAGCAGCGTAGGGGCAACCGCCTACGAGCAGTACTTC. The V gene is TRBV9, the J gene TRBJ2-7; D ambiguous. This CDR3 contains 14 residues. V was clipped by 0 bases and J by 2 bases, with 9 bases between them. In germline, CDR1 is SGDLS, CDR2 YYNGEE.

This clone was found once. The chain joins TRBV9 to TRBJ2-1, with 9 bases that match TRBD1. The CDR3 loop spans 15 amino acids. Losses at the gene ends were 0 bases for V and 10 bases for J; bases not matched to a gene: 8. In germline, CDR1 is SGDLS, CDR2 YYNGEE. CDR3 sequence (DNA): TGTGCCAGCAGCGTAGGTGGGACAGGGATTTTGGAGCAGTTCTTC. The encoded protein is CASSVGGTGILEQFF.

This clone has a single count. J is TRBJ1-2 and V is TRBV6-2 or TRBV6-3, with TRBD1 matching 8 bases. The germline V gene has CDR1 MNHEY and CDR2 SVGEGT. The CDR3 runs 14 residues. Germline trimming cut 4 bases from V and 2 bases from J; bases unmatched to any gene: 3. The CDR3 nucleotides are TGTGCCAGCAGTTCGACAGGGGAGAACTATGGCTACACCTTC. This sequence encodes CASSSTGENYGYTF.

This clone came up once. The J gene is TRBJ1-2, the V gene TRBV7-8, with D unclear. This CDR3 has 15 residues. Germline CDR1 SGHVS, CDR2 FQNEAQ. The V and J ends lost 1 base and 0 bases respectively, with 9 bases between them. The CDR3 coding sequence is TGTGCCAGCAGCTTAGTAACAGAATCTAACTATGGCTACACCTTC. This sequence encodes CASSLVTESNYGYTF. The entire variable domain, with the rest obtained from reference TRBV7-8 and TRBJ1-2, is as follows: GAGVSQSPRYKVAKRGQDVALRCDPISGHVSLFWYQQALGQGPEFLTYFQNEAQLDKSGLPSDRFFAERPEGSVSTLKIQRTQQEDSAVYLCASSLVTESNYGYTFGSGTRLTVV.

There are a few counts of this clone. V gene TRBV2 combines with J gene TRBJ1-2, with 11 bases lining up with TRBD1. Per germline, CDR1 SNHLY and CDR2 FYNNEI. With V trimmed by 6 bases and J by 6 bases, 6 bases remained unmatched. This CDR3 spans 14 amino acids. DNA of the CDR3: TGTGCCAGCAGCCGGACAGGGGGCCTCAATGGCTACACCTTC. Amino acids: CASSRTGGLNGYTF.

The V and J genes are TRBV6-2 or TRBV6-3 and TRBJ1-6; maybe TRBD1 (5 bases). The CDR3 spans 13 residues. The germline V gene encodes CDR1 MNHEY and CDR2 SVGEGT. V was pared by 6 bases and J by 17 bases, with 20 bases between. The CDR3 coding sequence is TGTGCCAGCAGCAGACAGCTTGTTCTGGCCTTCCACTTT. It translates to CASSRQLVLAFHF.

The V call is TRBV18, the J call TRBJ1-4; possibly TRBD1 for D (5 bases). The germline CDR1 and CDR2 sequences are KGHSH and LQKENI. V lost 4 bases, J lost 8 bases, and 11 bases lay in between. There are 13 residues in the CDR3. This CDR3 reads CASSQGQGEKLFF. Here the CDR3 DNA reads TGTGCCAGCTCACAGGGGCAAGGGGAAAAACTGTTTTTT.

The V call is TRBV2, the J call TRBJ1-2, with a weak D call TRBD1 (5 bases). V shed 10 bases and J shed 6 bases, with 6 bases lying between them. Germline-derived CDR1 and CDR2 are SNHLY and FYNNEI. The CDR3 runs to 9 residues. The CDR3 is CATGNGYTF. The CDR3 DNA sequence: TGTGCCACAGGGAATGGCTACACCTTC.

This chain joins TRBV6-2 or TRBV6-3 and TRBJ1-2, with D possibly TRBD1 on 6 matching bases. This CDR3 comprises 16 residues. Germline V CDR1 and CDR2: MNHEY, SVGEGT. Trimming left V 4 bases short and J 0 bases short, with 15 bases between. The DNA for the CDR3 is TGTGCCAGCAGTTGGACGGACAGCATGCCTAACTATGGCTACACCTTC. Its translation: CASSWTDSMPNYGYTF.

CDR3 sequence reads: CASSIGGAYNSPLHF. In nucleotides, the CDR3 is TGTGCCAGTAGTATAGGGGGGGCCTATAATTCACCCCTCCACTTT. The chain combines TRBV19 with TRBJ1-6; D might be TRBD1 (5 bases). CDR1 is LNHDA and CDR2 is SQIVND in the germline V gene (reference sequence). This CDR3 has 15 amino acids. V was cut by 1 base and J by 2 bases, with 6 bases left in between. Based on the CDR3 plus reference TRBV19 and TRBJ1-6, the full variable domain is DGGITQSPKYLFRKEGQNVTLSCEQNLNHDAMYWYRQDPGQGLRLIYYSQIVNDFQKGDIAEGYSVSREKKESFPLTVTSAQKNPTAFYLCASSIGGAYNSPLHFGNGTRLTVT.

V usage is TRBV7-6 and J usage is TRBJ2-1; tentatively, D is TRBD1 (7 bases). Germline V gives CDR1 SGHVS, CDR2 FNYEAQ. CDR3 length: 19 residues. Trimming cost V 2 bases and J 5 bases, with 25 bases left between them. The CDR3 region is CASSLKGGRGVFRNNEQFF. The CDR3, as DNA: TGTGCCAGCAGCTTAAAGGGGGGCAGGGGGGTATTTCGGAACAATGAGCAGTTCTTC.

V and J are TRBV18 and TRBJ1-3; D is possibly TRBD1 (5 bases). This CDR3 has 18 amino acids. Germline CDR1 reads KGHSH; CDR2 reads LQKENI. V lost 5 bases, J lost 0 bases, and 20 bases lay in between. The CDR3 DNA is TGTGCCAGCTCAAACGTCTACCGACAGACCCTCTCTGGAAACACCATATATTTT. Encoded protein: CASSNVYRQTLSGNTIYF.

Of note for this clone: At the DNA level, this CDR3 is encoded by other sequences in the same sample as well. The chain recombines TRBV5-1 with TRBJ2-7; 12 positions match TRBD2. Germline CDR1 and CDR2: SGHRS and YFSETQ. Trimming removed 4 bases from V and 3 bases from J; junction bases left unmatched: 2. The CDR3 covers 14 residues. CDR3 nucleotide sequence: TGCGCCAGCAGCCCGGGACTAGCGGGCTACGAGCAGTACTTC. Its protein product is CASSPGLAGYEQYF.

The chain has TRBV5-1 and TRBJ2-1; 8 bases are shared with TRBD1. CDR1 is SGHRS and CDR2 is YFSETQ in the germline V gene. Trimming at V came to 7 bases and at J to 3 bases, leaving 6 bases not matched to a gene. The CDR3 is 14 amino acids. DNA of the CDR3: TGCGCCAGCCACTCCGGACAGGGCTACAATGAGCAGTTCTTC. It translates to CASHSGQGYNEQFF.

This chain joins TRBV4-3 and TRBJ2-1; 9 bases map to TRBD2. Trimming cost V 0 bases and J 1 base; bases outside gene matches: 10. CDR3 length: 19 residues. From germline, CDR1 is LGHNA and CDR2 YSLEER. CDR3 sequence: CASSQDHSGGIRSYNEQFF. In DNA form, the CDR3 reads TGCGCCAGCAGCCAAGATCACAGCGGGGGGATCAGGTCCTACAATGAGCAGTTCTTC.

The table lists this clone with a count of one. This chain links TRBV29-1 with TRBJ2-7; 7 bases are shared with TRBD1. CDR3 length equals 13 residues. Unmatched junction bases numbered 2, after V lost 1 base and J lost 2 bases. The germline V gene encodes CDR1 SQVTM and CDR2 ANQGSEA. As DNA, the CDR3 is TGCAGCGTTGAAGGACAGGGAACCTACGAGCAGTACTTC. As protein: CSVEGQGTYEQYF.

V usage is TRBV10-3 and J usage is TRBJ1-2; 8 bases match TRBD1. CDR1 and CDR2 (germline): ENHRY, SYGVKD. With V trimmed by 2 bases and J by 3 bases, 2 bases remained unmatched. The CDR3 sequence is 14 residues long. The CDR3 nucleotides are TGTGCCATCAGTGAGCAGGGACAGGACTATGGCTACACCTTC. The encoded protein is CAISEQGQDYGYTF.

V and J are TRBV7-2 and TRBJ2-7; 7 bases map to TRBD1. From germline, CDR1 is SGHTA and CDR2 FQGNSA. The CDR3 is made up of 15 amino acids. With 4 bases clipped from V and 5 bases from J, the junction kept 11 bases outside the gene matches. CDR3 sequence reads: CASSSPTGIRDEQYF. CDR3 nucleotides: TGTGCCAGCAGCTCCCCGACAGGGATCAGGGACGAGCAGTACTTC.

CDR3 in DNA: TGTGCCAGCAGCTTACGACAGACTCTCAATGAAAAACTGTTTTTT. Protein product: CASSLRQTLNEKLFF. V gene TRBV7-9 combines with J gene TRBJ1-4; perhaps TRBD1 as D (5 bases). CDR3 size: 15 residues. Trimming pared 2 bases from V and 5 bases from J, leaving 12 bases between. Germline assignment: CDR1 SEHNR and CDR2 FQNEAQ (reference sequence). Full variable domain (remainder filled in from reference TRBV7-9 and TRBJ1-4): DTGVSQNPRHKITKRGQNVTFRCDPISEHNRLYWYRQTLGQGPEFLTYFQNEAQLEKSRLLSDRFSAERPKGSFSTLEIQRTEQGDSAMYLCASSLRQTLNEKLFFGSGTQLSVL.

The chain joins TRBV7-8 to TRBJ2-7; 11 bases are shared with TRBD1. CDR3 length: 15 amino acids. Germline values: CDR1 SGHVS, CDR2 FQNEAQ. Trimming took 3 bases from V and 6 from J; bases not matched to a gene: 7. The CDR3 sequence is CASSLRRDRGIEQYF. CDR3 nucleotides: TGTGCCAGCAGCTTGCGCCGGGACAGGGGGATCGAGCAGTACTTC.

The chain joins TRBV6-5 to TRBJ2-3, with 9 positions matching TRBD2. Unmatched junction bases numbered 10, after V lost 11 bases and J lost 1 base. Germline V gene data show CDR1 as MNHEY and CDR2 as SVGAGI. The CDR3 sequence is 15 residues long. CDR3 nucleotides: TGTGCCGCCAGTAAGATAGCGGGGGGCACAGATACGCAGTATTTT. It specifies CAASKIAGGTDTQYF.

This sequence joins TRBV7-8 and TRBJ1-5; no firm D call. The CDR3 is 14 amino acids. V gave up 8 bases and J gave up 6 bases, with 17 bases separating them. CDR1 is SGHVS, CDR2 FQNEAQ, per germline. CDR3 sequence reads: CASASRGSGQPQHF. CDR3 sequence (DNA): TGTGCCAGCGCCTCGCGGGGTTCCGGTCAGCCCCAGCATTTT.

The CDR3 reads CASSENRYREQYF. CDR3 nucleotide sequence: TGTGCCAGCAGTGAAAACAGGTATCGCGAGCAGTACTTC. The chain couples TRBV27 to TRBJ2-7; perhaps TRBD1 as D (5 bases). Per the germline V gene, CDR1 is MNHEY and CDR2 is SMNVEV (reference sequence). CDR3 length: 13 residues. Trimming took off 5 bases at V and 6 bases at J, with 14 bases between the two ends.